A single sample is the source of the 7 T cell receptor beta chains below, sequenced in a study of blood T cell repertoires in COVID-19. Method: immunoSEQ multiplex PCR; TCRdb's copy keeps in-frame clones and lacks some. The sample yields about 100,000 clones, approximately 91% seen once. Sequencing was carried out using peripheral blood. The source is a woman aged 55 to 70 with acute or convalescent COVID-19.

The sample holds one count of this clone. This chain links TRBV18 with TRBJ2-2; 13 bases agree with TRBD2. Per the germline V gene, CDR1 is KGHSH and CDR2 is LQKENI. J lost 7 bases, V lost 4 bases, and 15 bases had no gene match. The CDR3 spans 19 residues. Written as DNA, the CDR3 is TGTGCCAGCTCACTTACTAAACCTGGACTAGCGGGAGTCTACGGGGAGCTGTTTTTT. Its protein product is CASSLTKPGLAGVYGELFF.

The V call is TRBV28, the J call TRBJ2-1, with 11 bases identical to TRBD2. The germline V gene has CDR1 MDHEN and CDR2 SYDVKM. The CDR3 length is 16 residues. V was pared by 1 base and J by 4 bases, with 3 bases of the junction left unmatched. CDR3 in DNA: TGTGCCAGCAGTTTATCACTAGCGGGAGCTTACAATGAGCAGTTCTTC. It translates to CASSLSLAGAYNEQFF.

V and J are TRBV6-7 and TRBJ2-7; TRBD2 matches at 9 bases. TRBV6-7 is an open reading frame whose function is uncertain. This CDR3 is 17 amino acids long. V gave up 5 bases and J gave up 0 bases; unmatched junction bases: 11. In DNA form, the CDR3 reads TGTGCCAGCAGTCCCCTAAGGGCGGGAGGGCCCTCCTACGAGCAGTACTTC. Translation: CASSPLRAGGPSYEQYF.

The V call is TRBV28, the J call TRBJ1-5; a possible D gene is TRBD1 (6 bases). V was clipped by 7 bases and J by 2 bases, with 15 bases between them. Germline V gives CDR1 MDHEN, CDR2 SYDVKM. The CDR3 sequence is 15 residues long. The CDR3 sequence: CASKWGGAGNQPQHF. The CDR3 DNA reads as TGTGCCAGCAAGTGGGGGGGCGCGGGCAATCAGCCCCAGCATTTT.

The genes are TRBV25-1 and TRBJ1-1; D may be TRBD1 (5 bases). The CDR3 totals 16 residues. CDR1 and CDR2 from the germline V gene are MGHDK and SYGVNS. Trimming stripped 3 bases from V and 3 bases from J, with 17 bases between. The CDR3, as DNA: TGTGCCAGCAGTGAGCCGGGGGGTCTAGGGGACACTGAAGCTTTCTTT. Protein: CASSEPGGLGDTEAFF.

This chain joins TRBV7-9 and TRBJ1-6, with 7 bases fitting TRBD1. CDR1 is SEHNR, CDR2 FQNEAQ, per germline (reference sequence). The trim removed 5 bases at V and 10 bases at J, leaving 14 bases unmatched. The CDR3 extends over 16 amino acids. DNA for the CDR3: TGTGCCAGCAGCCCACAGGGGCAGGGAGGTCGATCACCCCTCCACTTT. This codes for CASSPQGQGGRSPLHF.

The chain is built from TRBV3-1 (or the pseudogene TRBV3-2) and TRBJ2-2; TRBD2 might be the D (6 bases). V dropped 1 base and J dropped 3 bases, with 12 bases sitting between them. Per germline, CDR1 LGHDT and CDR2 YNNKEL (reference sequence). The CDR3 totals 16 residues. CDR3 region: CASSQAQRVDTGELFF. The CDR3 nucleotides read TGTGCCAGCAGCCAAGCCCAGCGGGTGGACACCGGGGAGCTGTTTTTT.